What follows describes a single T cell receptor beta chain. Its antigen is still unknown. Assay execution took place at the deep level. Method: immunoSEQ multiplex PCR; TCRdb's copy keeps in-frame clones and lacks some. Of about 1,500,000 clones listed, roughly 96% are singletons. These data originate in a study of shared clonotypes between healthy human individuals. Turning to the study itself: Three plates were used per donor for CD4 naive, three for CD4 memory, two for CD8 naive and one for CD8 memory.

There were no recent acute infections or vaccinations among the donors, who were healthy HIV-negative adults. Study findings and constraints: Clonotypes not shared had lower generation probabilities than those common to all four donors.

The V end was cut by 4 bases, the J end by 3 bases, with 9 bases between. CDR1 and CDR2 from the germline V gene are MNHNS and SASEGT. The CDR3 is made up of 14 amino acids. The clonotype comes from a man aged 25-40 years in good health. This chain links TRBV6-1 with TRBJ2-2; D is unresolved. The sequencing sample was made of naive CD4+ T cells sorted from blood. Sample subset: CD45RA+ positively selected. The CDR3 region is CASSVRAYTGELFF. The CDR3 nucleotides read TGTGCCAGCAGTGTAAGGGCCTACACCGGGGAGCTGTTTTTT.